Below, 3 T cell receptor beta chains from the same sample are listed, as sequenced in a study of T cells in Graves' hyperthyroidism and ophthalmopathy. TCR beta CDR3 sequences were amplified from RNA transcripts. In the first-round RT-PCR of the TCR CDR3, the HTBI primer set was used. TCRdb re-called the multiplex PCR reads with MiXCR, one entry per CDR3 protein. This sample has about 600,000 distinct CDR3 sequences, with 13% to 15% found just once. Source material: blood. The receptors stem from a woman aged 18-35 years with Graves' ophthalmopathy.

This clonotype came up many times. V gene TRBV6-5 combines with J gene TRBJ1-1; tentative D call: TRBD1 (5 bases). Trimming took 2 bases from V and 3 from J, leaving 16 bases between them. Germline CDR1 reads MNHEY; CDR2 reads SVGAGI. CDR3 length: 16 residues. CDR3 in amino acids: CASSYHLSGAYTEAFF. The CDR3 DNA reads as TGTGCCAGCAGTTACCACCTTTCTGGGGCGTACACTGAAGCTTTCTTT.

This clonotype was detected ten times or more. CDR3 in DNA: TGTGCCTGGGGACAGGGCTCCGGGGAGCTGTTTTTT. This encodes CAWGQGSGELFF. This chain uses TRBV30 with TRBJ2-2, with 8 bases aligning to TRBD1. V shed 5 bases and J 6 bases; nucleotides not matched to a gene: 2. Germline assignment: CDR1 GTSNPN and CDR2 SVGIG (reference sequence). The CDR3 sequence is 12 residues long.

This clonotype was counted only a few times. The V and J genes are TRBV4-3 and TRBJ1-4, with D unresolved. Between the trimmed V and J ends, which lost 4 bases and 8 bases, there was a span of 8 bases. From germline, CDR1 is LGHNA and CDR2 YSLEER. This CDR3 spans 12 amino acids. This CDR3 is CASSRPMEKLFF. In DNA, the CDR3 is TGCGCCAGCAGCCGACCAATGGAAAAACTGTTTTTT.